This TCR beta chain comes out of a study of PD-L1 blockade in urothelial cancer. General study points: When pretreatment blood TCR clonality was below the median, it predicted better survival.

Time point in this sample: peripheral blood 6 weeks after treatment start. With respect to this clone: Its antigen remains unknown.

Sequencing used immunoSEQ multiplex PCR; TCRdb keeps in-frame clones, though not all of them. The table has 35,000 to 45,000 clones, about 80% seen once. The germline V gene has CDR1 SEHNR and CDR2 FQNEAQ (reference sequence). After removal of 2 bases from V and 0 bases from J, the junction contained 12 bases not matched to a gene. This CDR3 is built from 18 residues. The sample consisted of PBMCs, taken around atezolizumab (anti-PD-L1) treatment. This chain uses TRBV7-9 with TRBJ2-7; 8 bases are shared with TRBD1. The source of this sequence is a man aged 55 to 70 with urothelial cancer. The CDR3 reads CASSLSGQVLTSSYEQYF. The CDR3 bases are TGTGCCAGCAGCTTATCGGGACAGGTCCTCACGAGCTCCTACGAGCAGTACTTC.